Listed below are T cell receptor beta chains from one sample, sequenced in a study of blood T cell repertoires in COVID-19. Assay: immunoSEQ multiplex PCR; the TCRdb copy retains only in-frame clones and omits some. The data show more than 60,000 clones, 74% seen once. The sequenced material came from peripheral blood. The receptors were gathered from a human donor with acute or convalescent COVID-19. The donor label of this sample is uncertain. Each CDR3 is given with its conserved first and last residue. D genes are given only for firm matches. Rows may omit the clone size; those that give it use once, few, many or a size class.

>.|TRBV15|TRBJ1-1|once
TGTGCCACCAGCAGAGAAGGAGGGCTTAAGGCTTTCTTT
CATSREGGLKAFF
>TRBD2|TRBV7-8|TRBJ2-3|.
TGTGCCAGCAGCTTAGGACTAGCGGGAGGGCCAACACATACAGATACGCAGTATTTT
CASSLGLAGGPTHTDTQYF
>.|TRBV12-3/TRBV12-4|TRBJ1-1|.
TGTGCCAGCAGTTTACCGGGGTATGAAGCTTTCTTT
CASSLPGYEAFF
>.|TRBV30|TRBJ2-1|few
TGTGCCTGGAGGCCTAGCCGATACAATGAGCAGTTCTTC
CAWRPSRYNEQFF
>.|TRBV20-1|TRBJ2-7|.
TGCAGTGCTGGCCTTTACGAGCAGTACTTC
CSAGLYEQYF
>.|TRBV20-1|TRBJ1-5|.
TGCAGTGCTAGTTGGGGGGGCAGTCAGCCCCAGCATTTT
CSASWGGSQPQHF
>TRBD1|TRBV30|TRBJ1-2|.
TGTGCCTGGAGTGTATCCGGACAGGGGCGCTATGGCTACACCTTC
CAWSVSGQGRYGYTF
>.|TRBV11-1|TRBJ2-7|.
TGTGCCAGCAGCTTATTCAACAACTACGAGCAGTACTTC
CASSLFNNYEQYF
>.|TRBV19|TRBJ1-6|few
TGTGCCAGTAGTACAGTGGCGGGCAATTCACCCCTCCACTTT
CASSTVAGNSPLHF
>.|TRBV20-1|TRBJ2-3|.
TGCAGTGCTAGAGATCCTCCGGTCTTCTATTTT
CSARDPPVFYF
>.|TRBV27|TRBJ2-7|once
TGTGCCAGCAGTTTAGCTCTTCCCTCGACTGGGGCGCGGTACGAGCAGTACTTC
CASSLALPSTGARYEQYF
>.|TRBV6-5|TRBJ2-7|.
TGTGCCAGCAGCCCAAGCGGGCGGCACGAGCAGTACTTC
CASSPSGRHEQYF
>TRBD2|TRBV7-2|TRBJ2-1|.
TGTGCCAGCAGCTTAGTCGCGGGAGTCTCCAATGAGCAGTTCTTC
CASSLVAGVSNEQFF
>.|TRBV28|TRBJ1-2|few
TGTGCCAGCAGTAGAGGGGGTGAGAGGGGAGCTAACTATGGCTACACCTTC
CASSRGGERGANYGYTF
>TRBD2|TRBV4-3|TRBJ2-7|many
TGCGCCAGCAGCCAAGATAGGGGACTAGCGGACCTCTCCTACGAGCAGTACTTC
CASSQDRGLADLSYEQYF
>.|TRBV2|TRBJ1-4|once
TGTGCCACCCGCAGTGCAACTAATGAAAAACTGTTTTTT
CATRSATNEKLFF
>TRBD1|TRBV20-1|TRBJ1-5|.
TGCAGTACAGGGGATCAGCCCCAGCATTTT
CSTGDQPQHF
>.|TRBV7-2|TRBJ2-1|few
TGTGCCAGCAGCTTATGGCAGGGGCGAGGAATCAATGAGCAGTTCTTC
CASSLWQGRGINEQFF
>TRBD2|TRBV10-3|TRBJ2-3|.
TGTGCCACCCGGCCCGGTCCCGGGGATAGCGGGGATACGCAGTATTTT
CATRPGPGDSGDTQYF
>.|TRBV30|TRBJ2-1|once
TGTGCCTGGATCGGGGTCACTTCTGGCGAGCAGTTCTTC
CAWIGVTSGEQFF
>TRBD1|TRBV29-1|TRBJ2-3|.
TGCAGCGCCCCGGGACAGGGGATCACAGATACGCAGTATTTT
CSAPGQGITDTQYF
>.|TRBV18|TRBJ2-5|.
TGTGCCAGCTCACCCGCGTTTAGAGTGGAGACCCAGTACTTC
CASSPAFRVETQYF